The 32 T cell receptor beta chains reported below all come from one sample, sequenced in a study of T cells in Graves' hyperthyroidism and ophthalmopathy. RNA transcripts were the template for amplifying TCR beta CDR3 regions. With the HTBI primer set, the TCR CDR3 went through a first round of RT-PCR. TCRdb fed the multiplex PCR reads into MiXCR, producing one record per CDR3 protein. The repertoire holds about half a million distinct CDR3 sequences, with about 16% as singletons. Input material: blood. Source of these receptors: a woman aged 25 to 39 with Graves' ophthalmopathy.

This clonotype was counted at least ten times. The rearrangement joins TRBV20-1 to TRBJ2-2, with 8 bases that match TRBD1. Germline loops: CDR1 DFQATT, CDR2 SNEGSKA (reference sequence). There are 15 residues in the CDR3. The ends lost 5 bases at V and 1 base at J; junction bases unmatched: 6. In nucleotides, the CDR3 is TGCAGTGCTCAGGGTGGGACAGGGAACACCGGGGAGCTGTTTTTT. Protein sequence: CSAQGGTGNTGELFF.

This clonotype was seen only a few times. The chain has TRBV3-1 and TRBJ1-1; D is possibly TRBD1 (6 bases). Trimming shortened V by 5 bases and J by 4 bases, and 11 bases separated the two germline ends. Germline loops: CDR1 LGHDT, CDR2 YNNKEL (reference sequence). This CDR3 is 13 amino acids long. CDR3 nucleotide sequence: TGTGCCAGCAGCAGACAGGTGAGCACTGAAGCTTTCTTT. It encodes CASSRQVSTEAFF.

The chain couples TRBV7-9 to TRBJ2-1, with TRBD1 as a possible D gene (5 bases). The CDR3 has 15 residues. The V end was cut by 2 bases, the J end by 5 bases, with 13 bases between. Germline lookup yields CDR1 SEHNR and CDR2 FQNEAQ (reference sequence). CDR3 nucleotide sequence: TGTGCCAGCAGCTTACAAGGGGTAGGGAACAATGAGCAGTTCTTC. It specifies CASSLQGVGNNEQFF.

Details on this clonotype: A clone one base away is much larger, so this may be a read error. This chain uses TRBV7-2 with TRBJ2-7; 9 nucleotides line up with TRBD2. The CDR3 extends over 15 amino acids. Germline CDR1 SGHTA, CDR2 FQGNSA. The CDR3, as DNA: TGCGCCAGCGGCCAAAACCCCCTAGCGGGATACGAGCAGTACTTC. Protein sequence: CASGQNPLAGYEQYF.

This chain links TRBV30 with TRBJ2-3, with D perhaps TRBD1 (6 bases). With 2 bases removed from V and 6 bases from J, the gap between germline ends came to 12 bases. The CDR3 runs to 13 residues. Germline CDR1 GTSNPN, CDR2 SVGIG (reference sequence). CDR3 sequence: CAWSLGHRDTQYF. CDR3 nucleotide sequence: TGTGCCTGGAGTTTGGGACATAGGGATACGCAGTATTTT.

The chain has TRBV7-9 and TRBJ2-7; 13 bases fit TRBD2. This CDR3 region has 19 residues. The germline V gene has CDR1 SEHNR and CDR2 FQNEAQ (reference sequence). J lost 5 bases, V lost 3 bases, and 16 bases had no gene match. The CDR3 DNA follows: TGTGCCAGCAGCTTCGGGCAAGGGACTAGCGGGACCCTGGGAGACGAGCAGTACTTC. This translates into CASSFGQGTSGTLGDEQYF.

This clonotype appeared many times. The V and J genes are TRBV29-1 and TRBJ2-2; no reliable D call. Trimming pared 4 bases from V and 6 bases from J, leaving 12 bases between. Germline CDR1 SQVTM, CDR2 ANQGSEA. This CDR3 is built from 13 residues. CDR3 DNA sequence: TGCAGCGTTGCCGACTCCGGGTCCGGGGAGCTGTTTTTT. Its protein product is CSVADSGSGELFF.

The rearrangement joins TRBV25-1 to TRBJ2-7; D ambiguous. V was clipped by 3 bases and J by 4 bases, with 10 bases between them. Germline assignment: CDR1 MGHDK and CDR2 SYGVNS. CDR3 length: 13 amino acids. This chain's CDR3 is CASSEWTGYEQYF. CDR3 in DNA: TGTGCCAGCAGTGAGTGGACCGGATACGAGCAGTACTTC.

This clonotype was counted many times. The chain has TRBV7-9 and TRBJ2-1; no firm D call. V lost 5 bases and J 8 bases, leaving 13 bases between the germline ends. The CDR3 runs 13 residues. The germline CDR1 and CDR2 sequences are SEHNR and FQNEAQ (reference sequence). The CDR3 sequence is CASSPHFFDEQFF. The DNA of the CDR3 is TGTGCCAGCAGCCCCCATTTTTTCGATGAGCAGTTCTTC. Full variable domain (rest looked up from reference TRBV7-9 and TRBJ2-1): DTGVSQNPRHKITKRGQNVTFRCDPISEHNRLYWYRQTLGQGPEFLTYFQNEAQLEKSRLLSDRFSAERPKGSFSTLEIQRTEQGDSAMYLCASSPHFFDEQFFGPGTRLTVL.

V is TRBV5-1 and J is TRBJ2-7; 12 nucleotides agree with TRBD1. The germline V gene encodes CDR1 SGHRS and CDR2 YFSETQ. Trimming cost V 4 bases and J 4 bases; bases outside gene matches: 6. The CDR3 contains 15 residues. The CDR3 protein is CASSPGTGGGYEQYF. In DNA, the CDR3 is TGCGCCAGCAGCCCCGGGACAGGGGGCGGGTACGAGCAGTACTTC.

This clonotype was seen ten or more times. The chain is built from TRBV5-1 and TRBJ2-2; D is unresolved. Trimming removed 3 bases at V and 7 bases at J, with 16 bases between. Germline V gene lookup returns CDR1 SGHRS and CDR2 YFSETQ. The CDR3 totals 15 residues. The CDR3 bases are TGCGCCAGCAGCTCGTCCCCATCGTTTGTCGGGGAGCTGTTTTTT. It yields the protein CASSSSPSFVGELFF.

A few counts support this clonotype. This CDR3 is CASTGLPIYEQYF. CDR3 bases: TGTGCCAGCACAGGACTTCCTATCTACGAGCAGTACTTC. The chain recombines TRBV28 with TRBJ2-7; tentative D call: TRBD2 (5 bases). CDR1 and CDR2 (germline): MDHEN, SYDVKM. The CDR3 sequence is 13 residues long. V lost 7 bases, J lost 3 bases, and 13 bases lay in between.

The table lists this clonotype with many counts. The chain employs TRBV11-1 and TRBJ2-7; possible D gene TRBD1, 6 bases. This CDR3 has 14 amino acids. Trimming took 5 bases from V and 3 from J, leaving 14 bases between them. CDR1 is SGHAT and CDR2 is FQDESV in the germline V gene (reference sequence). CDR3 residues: CASSLQGDIYEQYF. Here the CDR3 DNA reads TGTGCCAGCAGCCTACAGGGAGATATCTACGAGCAGTACTTC.

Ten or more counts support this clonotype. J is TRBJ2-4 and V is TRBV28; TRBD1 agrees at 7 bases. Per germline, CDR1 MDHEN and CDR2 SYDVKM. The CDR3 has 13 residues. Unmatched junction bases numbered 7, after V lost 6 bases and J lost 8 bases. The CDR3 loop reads CASSQGGADIQYF. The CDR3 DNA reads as TGTGCCAGCAGCCAAGGGGGCGCGGACATTCAGTACTTC.

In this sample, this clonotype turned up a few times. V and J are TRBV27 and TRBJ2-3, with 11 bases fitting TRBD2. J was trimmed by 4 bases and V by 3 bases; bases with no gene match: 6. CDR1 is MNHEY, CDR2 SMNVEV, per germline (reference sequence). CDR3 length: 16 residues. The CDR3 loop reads CASSFNLAGGPDTQYF. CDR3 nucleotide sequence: TGTGCCAGCAGTTTCAATTTAGCGGGAGGGCCAGATACGCAGTATTTT.

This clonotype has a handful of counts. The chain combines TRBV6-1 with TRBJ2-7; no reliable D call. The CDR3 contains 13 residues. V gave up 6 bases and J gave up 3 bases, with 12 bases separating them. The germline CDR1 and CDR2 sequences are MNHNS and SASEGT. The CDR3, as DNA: TGTGCCAGCAGCCACGGGTGGGACTACGAGCAGTACTTC. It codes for CASSHGWDYEQYF.

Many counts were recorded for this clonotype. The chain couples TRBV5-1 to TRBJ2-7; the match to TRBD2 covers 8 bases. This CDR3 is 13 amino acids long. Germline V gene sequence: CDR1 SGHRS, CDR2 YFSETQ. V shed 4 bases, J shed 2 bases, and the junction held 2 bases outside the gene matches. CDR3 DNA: TGCGCCAGCAGCGAGGGACTAGCCTACGAGCAGTACTTC. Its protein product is CASSEGLAYEQYF.

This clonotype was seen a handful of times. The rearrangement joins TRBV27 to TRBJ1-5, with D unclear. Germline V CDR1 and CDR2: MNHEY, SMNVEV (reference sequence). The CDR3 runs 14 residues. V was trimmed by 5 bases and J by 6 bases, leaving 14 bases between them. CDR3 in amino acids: CASSPEFRGQPQHF. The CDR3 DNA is TGTGCCAGCAGTCCCGAATTCCGAGGTCAGCCCCAGCATTTT.

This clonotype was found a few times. Written as DNA, the CDR3 is TGTGCCAGCAGCTCGGGACAGGCCCAGGGCTCTAGCACAGATACGCAGTATTTT. Its translation is CASSSGQAQGSSTDTQYF. V is TRBV7-9 and J is TRBJ2-3; 8 nucleotides match TRBD1. The V segment lost 4 bases and the J segment 0 bases; nucleotides outside the gene matches: 12. Germline V gene sequence: CDR1 SEHNR, CDR2 FQNEAQ (reference sequence). The CDR3 has 18 residues.

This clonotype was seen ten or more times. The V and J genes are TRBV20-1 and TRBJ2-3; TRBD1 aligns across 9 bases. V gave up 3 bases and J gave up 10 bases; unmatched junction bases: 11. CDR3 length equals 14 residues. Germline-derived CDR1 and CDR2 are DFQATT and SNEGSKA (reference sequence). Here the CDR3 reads CSASYGTGRLAQYF. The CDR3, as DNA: TGCAGTGCTAGTTACGGGACAGGGAGGTTGGCGCAGTATTTT.

CDR3 in amino acids: CASSEQQVSGYTEAFF. CDR3 sequence (DNA): TGTGCCAGCAGCGAACAACAGGTTTCGGGGTACACTGAAGCTTTCTTT. V is TRBV9 and J is TRBJ1-1; a weak D match, TRBD1 (5 bases). Germline V gives CDR1 SGDLS, CDR2 YYNGEE. CDR3 length equals 16 residues. V was cut by 3 bases and J by 3 bases, with 18 bases left in between. The variable domain in full, with the rest retrieved from reference TRBV9 and TRBJ1-1, is DSGVTQTPKHLITATGQRVTLRCSPRSGDLSVYWYQQSLDQGLQFLIQYYNGEERAKGNILERFSAQQFPDLHSELNLSSLELGDSALYFCASSEQQVSGYTEAFFGQGTRLTVV.

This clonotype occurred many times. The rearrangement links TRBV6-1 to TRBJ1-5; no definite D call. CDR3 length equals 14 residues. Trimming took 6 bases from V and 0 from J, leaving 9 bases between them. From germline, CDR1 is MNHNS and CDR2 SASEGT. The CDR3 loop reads CASSRSRSNQPQHF. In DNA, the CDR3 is TGTGCCAGCAGCCGCTCGCGTAGCAATCAGCCCCAGCATTTT.

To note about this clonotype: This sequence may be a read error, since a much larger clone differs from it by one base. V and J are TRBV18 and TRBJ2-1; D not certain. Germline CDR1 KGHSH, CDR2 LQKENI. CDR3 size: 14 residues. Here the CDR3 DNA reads TGTGTCAGCTCACCACCGGGTTATAAGAATGAGCAGTTCTTC. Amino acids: CVSSPPGYKNEQFF.

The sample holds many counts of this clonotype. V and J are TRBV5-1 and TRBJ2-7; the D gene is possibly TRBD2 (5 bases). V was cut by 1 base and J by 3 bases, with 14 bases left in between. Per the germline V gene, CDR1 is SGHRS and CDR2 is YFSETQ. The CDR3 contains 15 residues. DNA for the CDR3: TGCGCCAGCAGCTTGTGGCTGGGGAGCCGCTACGAGCAGTACTTC. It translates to CASSLWLGSRYEQYF.

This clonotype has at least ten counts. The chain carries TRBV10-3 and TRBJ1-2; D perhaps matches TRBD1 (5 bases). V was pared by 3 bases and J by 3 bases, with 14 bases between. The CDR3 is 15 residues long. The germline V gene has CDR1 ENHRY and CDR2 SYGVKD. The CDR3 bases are TGTGCCATCAGTGAAACGGGCGGGGACGACTATGGCTACACCTTC. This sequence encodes CAISETGGDDYGYTF.

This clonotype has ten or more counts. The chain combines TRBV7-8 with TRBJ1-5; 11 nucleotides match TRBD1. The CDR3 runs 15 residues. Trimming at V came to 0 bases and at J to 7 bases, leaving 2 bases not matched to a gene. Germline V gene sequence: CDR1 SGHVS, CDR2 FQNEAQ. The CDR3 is CASSLADRGLQPQHF. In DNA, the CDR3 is TGTGCCAGCAGCTTAGCGGACAGGGGGCTACAGCCCCAGCATTTT.

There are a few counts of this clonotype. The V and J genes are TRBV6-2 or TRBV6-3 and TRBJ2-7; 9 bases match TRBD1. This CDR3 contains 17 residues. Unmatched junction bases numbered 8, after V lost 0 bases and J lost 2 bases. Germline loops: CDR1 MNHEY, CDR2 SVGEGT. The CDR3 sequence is CASSYSRRTGEPYEQYF. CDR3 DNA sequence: TGTGCCAGCAGTTACTCGAGGCGGACAGGGGAACCCTACGAGCAGTACTTC.

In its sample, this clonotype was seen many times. The CDR3 reads CAWRASGEQFF. The CDR3 DNA is TGTGCCTGGAGGGCTAGCGGGGAGCAGTTCTTC. This rearrangement joins TRBV30 to TRBJ2-1; 8 bases align to TRBD2. Trimming took 3 bases from V and 10 from J; bases not matched to a gene: 2. The CDR3 is made up of 11 amino acids. Germline lookup yields CDR1 GTSNPN and CDR2 SVGIG (reference sequence).

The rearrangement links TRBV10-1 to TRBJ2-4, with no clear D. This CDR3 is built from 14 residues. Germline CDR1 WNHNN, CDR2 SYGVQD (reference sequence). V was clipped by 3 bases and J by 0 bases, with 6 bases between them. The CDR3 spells CASSDTIAKNIQYF. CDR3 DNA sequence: TGCGCCAGCAGTGATACCATAGCCAAAAACATTCAGTACTTC.

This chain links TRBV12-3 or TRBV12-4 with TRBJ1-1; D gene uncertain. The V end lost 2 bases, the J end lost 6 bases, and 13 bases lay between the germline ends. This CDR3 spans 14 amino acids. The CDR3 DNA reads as TGTGCCAGCAGTTTACCCCTCCCGGGCGCTGAAGCTTTCTTT. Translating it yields CASSLPLPGAEAFF.

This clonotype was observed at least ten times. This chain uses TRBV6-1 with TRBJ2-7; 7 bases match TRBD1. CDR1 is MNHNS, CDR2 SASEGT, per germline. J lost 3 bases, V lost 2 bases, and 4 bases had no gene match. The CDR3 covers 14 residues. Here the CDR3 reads CASSETGTVYEQYF. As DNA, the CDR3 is TGTGCCAGCAGTGAAACCGGGACAGTCTACGAGCAGTACTTC.

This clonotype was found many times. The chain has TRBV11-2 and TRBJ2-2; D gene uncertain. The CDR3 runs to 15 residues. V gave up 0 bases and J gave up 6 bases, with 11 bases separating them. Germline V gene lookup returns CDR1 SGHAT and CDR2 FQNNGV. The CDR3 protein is CASSLEPSWSGELFF. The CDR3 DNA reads TGTGCCAGCAGCTTAGAACCTAGTTGGTCCGGGGAGCTGTTTTTT.